This TCR beta chain comes out of a study of cytomegalovirus exposure and HLA in healthy donors. The PCR used 60 Vbeta and 13 Jbeta primers. TCRdb keeps only in-frame clones here, not all; method: immunoSEQ multiplex PCR. This listing includes about 96,000 clones. Per germline, CDR1 MRHNA and CDR2 SNTAGT. V was cut by 6 bases and J by 0 bases, with 14 bases left in between. The CDR3 runs 15 residues. The sequence was collected from a young woman in good health and CMV-seronegative. The chain combines TRBV6-4 with TRBJ1-1, with a possible D match to TRBD1 (6 bases). Sequencing was performed on PBMCs. The DNA of the CDR3 is TGTGCCAGCAGCGCCCAGGGACAAATGAACACTGAAGCTTTCTTT. It yields the protein CASSAQGQMNTEAFF.